Listed below are T cell receptor beta chains from one sample, sequenced in a study of blood T cell repertoires in COVID-19. Sequenced by immunoSEQ multiplex PCR; TCRdb stores in-frame clones only, minus some. This table has fewer than 200,000 clones, approximately 85% appearing once. What was sequenced was peripheral blood. All receptors derive from a woman in her sixties with acute or convalescent COVID-19. Each CDR3 is given with its conserved first and last residue. A D gene is named only where the DNA matches it firmly. Rows give clone size only sometimes, using once, few, many, or a class for an expanded clone.

TRBV19	NA	NA	TRBJ1-5	CASSIGHLGNQPQHF	TGTGCCAGTAGTATAGGACACCTGGGCAATCAGCCCCAGCATTTT
TRBV6-5	TRBD2	NA	TRBJ2-7	CASSYRTSGFPYEQYF	TGTGCCAGCAGTTACCGGACTAGCGGGTTCCCCTACGAGCAGTACTTC
TRBV27	TRBD1	once	TRBJ1-5	CASSPTGGGNQPQHF	TGTGCCAGCAGCCCGACAGGGGGTGGCAATCAGCCCCAGCATTTT
TRBV27	TRBD1	once	TRBJ1-1	CASSQTGTGIRTGAAFF	TGTGCCAGCAGTCAAACCGGGACAGGGATCCGAACAGGTGCGGCTTTCTTT
TRBV2	TRBD1	NA	TRBJ1-2	CASSAGGDNYGYTF	TGTGCCAGCAGTGCAGGGGGCGATAACTATGGCTACACCTTC
TRBV7-2	NA	NA	TRBJ2-1	CASSSAYYNEQFF	TGTGCCAGCAGCTCCGCGTATTACAATGAGCAGTTCTTC
TRBV30	NA	NA	TRBJ1-1	CAWSVGPVTEAFF	TGTGCCTGGAGTGTGGGCCCCGTGACTGAAGCTTTCTTT
TRBV5-1	TRBD2	NA	TRBJ2-2	CASSMTSPTGELFF	TGCGCCAGCTCGATGACTAGCCCCACCGGGGAGCTGTTTTTT
TRBV29-1	NA	NA	TRBJ1-2	CSARDLDGYTF	TGCAGCGCTCGAGATCTGGATGGCTACACCTTC
TRBV30	NA	once	TRBJ2-3	CAMELAGSTDTQYF	TGTGCGATGGAGTTGGCGGGGAGCACAGATACGCAGTATTTT
TRBV11-2	TRBD2	NA	TRBJ2-1	CASSLDRASGLYNEQFF	TGTGCCAGCAGCTTAGATCGGGCTAGCGGGTTATACAATGAGCAGTTCTTC
TRBV5-5	TRBD2	once	TRBJ2-2	CASSLIGGERTGELFF	TGTGCCAGCAGCTTGATCGGGGGGGAACGCACCGGGGAGCTGTTTTTT
TRBV6-2/TRBV6-3	NA	NA	TRBJ2-5	CASSPTGPRKTQYF	TGTGCCAGCAGTCCCACGGGTCCAAGAAAGACCCAGTACTTC
TRBV20-1	NA	NA	TRBJ2-1	CSASQASSYNEQFF	TGCAGTGCTAGTCAGGCGAGCTCCTACAATGAGCAGTTCTTC
TRBV2	TRBD1	NA	TRBJ1-2	CASKSGGYGYTF	TGTGCCAGCAAATCAGGGGGCTATGGCTACACCTTC
TRBV5-5	NA	NA	TRBJ2-7	CASSQGGVDEQYF	TGTGCCAGCAGCCAGGGGGGAGTTGACGAGCAGTACTTC
TRBV3-1/TRBV3-2	NA	NA	TRBJ2-2	CASSPDSMNTGELFF	TGTGCCAGCAGCCCGGACAGTATGAACACCGGGGAGCTGTTTTTT
TRBV13	NA	NA	TRBJ1-2	CASSFYGNNYGYTF	TGTGCCAGCAGCTTCTACGGGAATAACTATGGCTACACCTTC
TRBV5-1	TRBD1	NA	TRBJ1-3	CASSPNSGQGPGNTIYF	TGCGCCAGCAGCCCAAATTCGGGACAGGGACCTGGAAACACCATATATTTT
TRBV10-3	NA	NA	TRBJ1-1	CAITEGLQNTEAFF	TGTGCCATCACCGAGGGACTCCAGAACACTGAAGCTTTCTTT
TRBV4-2	NA	NA	TRBJ2-1	CASSPTGEKGNEQFF	TGTGCCAGCAGCCCCACGGGGGAGAAGGGCAATGAGCAGTTCTTC
TRBV28	NA	few	TRBJ1-5	CARSSRSRIKPQHF	TGTGCCCGGAGCAGCAGAAGTCGAATTAAGCCCCAGCATTTT
TRBV5-5	TRBD1	NA	TRBJ1-2	CASSSQGDYGYTF	TGTGCCAGCAGCTCACAGGGGGACTATGGCTACACCTTC
TRBV6-4	TRBD2	NA	TRBJ2-1	CASSREASVYNEQFF	TGTGCCAGCAGTCGGGAGGCCTCCGTCTACAATGAGCAGTTCTTC
TRBV19	TRBD2	NA	TRBJ2-1	CASSKTSGSPYNEQFF	TGTGCCAGTAGTAAGACTAGCGGGAGTCCCTACAATGAGCAGTTCTTC
TRBV28	NA	NA	TRBJ2-6	CASSFERPISGANVLTF	TGTGCCAGCAGTTTTGAGCGACCAATCTCTGGGGCCAACGTCCTGACTTTC
TRBV5-1	NA	NA	TRBJ1-2	CASNEGRAGKGYTF	TGCGCCAGCAACGAGGGCAGGGCGGGAAAAGGCTACACCTTC
TRBV27	NA	NA	TRBJ1-1	CASSLSRNTEAFF	TGTGCCAGCAGTTTATCGAGAAACACTGAAGCTTTCTTT
TRBV28	NA	NA	TRBJ1-2	CASSLGGGGMARGYTF	TGTGCCAGCAGTTTGGGTGGTGGGGGGATGGCGCGTGGCTACACCTTC
TRBV19	NA	few	TRBJ1-1	CASNQGMGTEAFF	TGTGCCAGTAACCAGGGGATGGGCACTGAAGCTTTCTTT
TRBV27	TRBD2	NA	TRBJ2-3	CASSLGLAGVTRTDTQYF	TGTGCCAGCAGTTTAGGGCTAGCGGGAGTTACGCGCACAGATACGCAGTATTTT
TRBV19	NA	NA	TRBJ2-1	CASSAAGEGDEQFF	TGTGCCAGTAGTGCCGCGGGAGAGGGGGATGAGCAGTTCTTC
TRBV5-4	TRBD1	NA	TRBJ1-3	CASSLTGAGNTIYF	TGTGCCAGCAGCTTGACAGGGGCTGGAAACACCATATATTTT
TRBV25-1	NA	NA	TRBJ2-5	CASSAGGYRGETQYF	TGTGCCAGCAGTGCCGGGGGTTACAGGGGAGAGACCCAGTACTTC
TRBV13	NA	once	TRBJ2-7	CASSLGSSYEQYF	TGTGCCAGCAGCTTAGGCTCTTCCTACGAGCAGTACTTC
TRBV3-1/TRBV3-2	TRBD1	NA	TRBJ1-2	CASSQEGAGGRGGYTF	TGTGCCAGCAGCCAAGAAGGGGCAGGGGGCAGGGGAGGCTACACCTTC
TRBV14	TRBD1	NA	TRBJ2-3	CASGTGPDTQYF	TGTGCCAGCGGGACAGGACCAGATACGCAGTATTTT
TRBV6-6	TRBD1	NA	TRBJ1-2	CASSFDRGNYGYTF	TGTGCCAGCAGTTTTGACAGGGGGAACTATGGCTACACCTTC
TRBV10-3	NA	NA	TRBJ2-5	CAIRDGYQTQETQYF	TGTGCCATCAGAGATGGTTATCAAACACAAGAGACCCAGTACTTC
TRBV6-8	NA	once	TRBJ2-3	CASSYVLLDARPDTQYF	TGTGCCAGCAGTTACGTGTTACTAGACGCCCGCCCAGATACGCAGTATTTT
TRBV5-5	TRBD2	NA	TRBJ2-2	CASSNRGSHTGELFF	TGTGCCAGCAGCAACCGCGGGAGTCACACCGGGGAGCTGTTTTTT
TRBV30	TRBD1	NA	TRBJ1-1	CAWSAYPPDRGTEAFF	TGTGCCTGGAGTGCATACCCCCCCGACAGGGGAACTGAAGCTTTCTTT